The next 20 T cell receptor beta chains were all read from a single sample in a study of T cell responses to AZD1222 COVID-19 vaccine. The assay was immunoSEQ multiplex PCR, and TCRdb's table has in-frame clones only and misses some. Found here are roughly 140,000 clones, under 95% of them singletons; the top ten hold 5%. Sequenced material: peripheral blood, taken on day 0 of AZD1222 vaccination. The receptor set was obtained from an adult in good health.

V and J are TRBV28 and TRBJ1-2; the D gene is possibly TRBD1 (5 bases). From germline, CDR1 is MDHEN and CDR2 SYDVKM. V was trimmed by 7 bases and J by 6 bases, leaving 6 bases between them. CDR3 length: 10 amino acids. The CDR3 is CASTGDGYTF. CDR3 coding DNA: TGTGCCAGCACGGGGGATGGCTACACCTTC.

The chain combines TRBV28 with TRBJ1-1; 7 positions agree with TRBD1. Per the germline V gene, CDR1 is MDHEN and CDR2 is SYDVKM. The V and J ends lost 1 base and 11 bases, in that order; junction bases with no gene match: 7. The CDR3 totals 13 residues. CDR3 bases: TGTGCCAGCAGTTTATTAAGGGACAGAGGGGCTTTCTTT. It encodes CASSLLRDRGAFF.

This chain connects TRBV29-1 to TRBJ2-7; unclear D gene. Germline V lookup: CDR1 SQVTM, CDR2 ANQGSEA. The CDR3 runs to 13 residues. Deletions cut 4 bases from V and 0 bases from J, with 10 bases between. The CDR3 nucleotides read TGCAGCGTTGCCTTGCTCAACTCCTACGAGCAGTACTTC. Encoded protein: CSVALLNSYEQYF.

CDR3 nucleotides: TGTGCCAGCAGCTCTTCTAGCGGGAACTACAATGAGCAGTTCTTC. Translating gives CASSSSSGNYNEQFF. The rearrangement joins TRBV11-2 to TRBJ2-1; 9 bases align to TRBD2. The junction had 4 bases not matched to a gene; V was cut back by 4 bases and J by 3 bases. The CDR3 is made up of 15 amino acids. CDR1 is SGHAT and CDR2 is FQNNGV in the germline V gene.

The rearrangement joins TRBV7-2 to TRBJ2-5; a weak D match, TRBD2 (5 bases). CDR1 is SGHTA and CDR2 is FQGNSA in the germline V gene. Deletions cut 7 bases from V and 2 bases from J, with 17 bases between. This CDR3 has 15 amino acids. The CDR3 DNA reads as TGTGCCAGCACCCTACGAGAGGGTCGGCAAGAGACCCAGTACTTC. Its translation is CASTLREGRQETQYF.

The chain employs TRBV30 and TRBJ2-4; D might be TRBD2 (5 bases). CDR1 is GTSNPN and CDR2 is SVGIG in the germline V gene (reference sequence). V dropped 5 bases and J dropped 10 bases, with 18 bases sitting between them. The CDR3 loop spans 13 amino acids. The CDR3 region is CAWSTSGNGIQYF. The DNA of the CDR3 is TGTGCCTGGTCTACATCGGGAAACGGGATTCAGTACTTC.

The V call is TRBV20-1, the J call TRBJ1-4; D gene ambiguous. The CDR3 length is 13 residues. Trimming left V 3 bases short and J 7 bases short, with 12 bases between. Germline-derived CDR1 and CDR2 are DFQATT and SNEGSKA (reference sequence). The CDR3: CSASGLGGEKLFF. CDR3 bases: TGCAGTGCTAGTGGTCTGGGCGGTGAAAAACTGTTTTTT.

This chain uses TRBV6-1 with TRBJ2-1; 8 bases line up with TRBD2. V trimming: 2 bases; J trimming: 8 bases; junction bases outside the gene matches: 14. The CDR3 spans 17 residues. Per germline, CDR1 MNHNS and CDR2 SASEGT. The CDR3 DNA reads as TGTGCCAGCAGTGAACTGCGGGGCCGGGGGACTAGGGATGAGCAGTTCTTC. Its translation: CASSELRGRGTRDEQFF.

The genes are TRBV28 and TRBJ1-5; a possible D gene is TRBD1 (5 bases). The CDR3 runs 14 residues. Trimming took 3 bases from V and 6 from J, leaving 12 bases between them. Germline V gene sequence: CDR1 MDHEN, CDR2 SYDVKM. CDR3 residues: CASSLGGWGQPQHF. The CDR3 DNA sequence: TGTGCCAGCAGTTTGGGGGGTTGGGGTCAGCCCCAGCATTTT.

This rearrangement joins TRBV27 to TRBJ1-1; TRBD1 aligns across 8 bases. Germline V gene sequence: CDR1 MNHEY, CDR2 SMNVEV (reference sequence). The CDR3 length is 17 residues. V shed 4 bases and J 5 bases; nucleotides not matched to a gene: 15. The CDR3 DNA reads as TGTGCCAGCAGTTCCCTGGGGCAGGGGGCAGGTTTTACTGAAGCTTTCTTT. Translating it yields CASSSLGQGAGFTEAFF.

The CDR3 is CASSLAGSSSYEQYF. The CDR3 DNA reads as TGTGCCAGCAGCTTGGCCGGGTCTAGCTCCTACGAGCAGTACTTC. The rearrangement uses TRBV5-4 and TRBJ2-7; D is uncertain. Germline V CDR1 and CDR2: SGHNT, YYREEE (reference sequence). With 0 bases removed from V and 0 bases from J, the gap between germline ends came to 10 bases. This CDR3 is built from 15 residues.

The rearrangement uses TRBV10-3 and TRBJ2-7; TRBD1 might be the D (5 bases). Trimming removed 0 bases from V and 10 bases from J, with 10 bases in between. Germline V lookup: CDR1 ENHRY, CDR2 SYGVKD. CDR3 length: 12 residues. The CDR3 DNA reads TGTGCCATCAGTGAGTCCTTACAGGCCCAGTACTTC. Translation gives CAISESLQAQYF.

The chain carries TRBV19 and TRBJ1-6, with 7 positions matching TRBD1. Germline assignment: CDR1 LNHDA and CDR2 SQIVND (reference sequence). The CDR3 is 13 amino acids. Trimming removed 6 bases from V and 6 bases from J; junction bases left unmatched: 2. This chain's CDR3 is CASSGTANSPLHF. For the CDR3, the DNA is TGTGCCAGTAGCGGGACAGCTAATTCACCCCTCCACTTT.

CDR3 amino acids: CASRLAYGTKAFF. CDR3 DNA: TGTGCAAGTCGCTTAGCTTACGGGACGAAAGCTTTCTTT. The chain carries TRBV12-2 and TRBJ1-1. TRBV12-2 counts as a pseudogene. The CDR3 is 13 amino acids.

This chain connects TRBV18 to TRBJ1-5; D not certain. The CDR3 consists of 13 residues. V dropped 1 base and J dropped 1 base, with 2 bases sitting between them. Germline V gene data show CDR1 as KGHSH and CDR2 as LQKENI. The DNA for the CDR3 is TGTGCCAGCTCACCACTGAGCAATCAGCCCCAGCATTTT. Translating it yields CASSPLSNQPQHF. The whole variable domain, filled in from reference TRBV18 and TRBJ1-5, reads NAGVMQNPRHLVRRRGQEARLRCSPMKGHSHVYWYRQLPEEGLKFMVYLQKENIIDESGMPKERFSAEFPKEGPSILRIQQVVRGDSAAYFCASSPLSNQPQHFGDGTRLSIL.

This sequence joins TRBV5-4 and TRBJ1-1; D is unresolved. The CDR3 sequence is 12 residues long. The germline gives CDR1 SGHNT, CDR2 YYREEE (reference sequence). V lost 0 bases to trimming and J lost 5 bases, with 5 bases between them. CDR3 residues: CASSLDWTEAFF. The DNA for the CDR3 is TGTGCCAGCAGCTTGGACTGGACTGAAGCTTTCTTT.

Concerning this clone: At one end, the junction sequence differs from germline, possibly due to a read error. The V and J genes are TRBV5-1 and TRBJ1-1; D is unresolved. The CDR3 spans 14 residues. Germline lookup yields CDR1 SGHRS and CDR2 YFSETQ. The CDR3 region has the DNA TGCGCCAGCAGCTTGGCGGGGAAGAACAGTGAAGCTTTCTTT. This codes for CASSLAGKNSEAFF.

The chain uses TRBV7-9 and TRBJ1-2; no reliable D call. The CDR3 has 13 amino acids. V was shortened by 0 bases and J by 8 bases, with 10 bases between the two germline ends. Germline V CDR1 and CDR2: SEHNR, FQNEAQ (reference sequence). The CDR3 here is CASSLAEAYGYTF. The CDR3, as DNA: TGTGCCAGCAGCTTAGCGGAGGCCTACGGCTACACCTTC.

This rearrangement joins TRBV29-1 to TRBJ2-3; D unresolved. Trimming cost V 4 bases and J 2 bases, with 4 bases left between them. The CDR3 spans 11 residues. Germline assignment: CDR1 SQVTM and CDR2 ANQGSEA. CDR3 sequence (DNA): TGCAGCGTTGGTGTCACAGATACGCAGTATTTT. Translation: CSVGVTDTQYF.

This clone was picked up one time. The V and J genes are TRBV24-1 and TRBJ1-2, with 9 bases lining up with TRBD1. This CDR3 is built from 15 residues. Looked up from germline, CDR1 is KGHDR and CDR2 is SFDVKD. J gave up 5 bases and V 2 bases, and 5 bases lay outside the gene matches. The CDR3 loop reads CATSDSRDRAYGYTF. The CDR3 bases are TGTGCCACCAGTGATTCCCGGGACAGGGCATATGGCTACACCTTC.